This is a list of T cell receptor beta chains from one sample in a study of T cell responses to AZD1222 COVID-19 vaccine. Sequencing was performed with immunoSEQ multiplex PCR; in TCRdb, only in-frame clones are kept and a portion is missing. The data contain about 150,000 clones, 92% of them singletons. The specimen was peripheral blood, collected 28 days after the second AZD1222 dose. The origin of the receptors is an adult who received the AZD1222 COVID-19 vaccine. Both conserved end residues are part of each CDR3. The order of the fields is V gene, CDR3 length, CDR3 protein.

TRBV6-4 13 CASSDWEGREQYF
TRBV9 14 CASSTGGAHQPQHF
TRBV29-1 12 CSAGQATGELFF
TRBV19 15 CASSRADREIGELFF
TRBV7-3 16 CASSLTSGGGDNEQFF
TRBV14 15 CASSRLGSANEKLFF
TRBV5-8 17 CASSLSISRQGLQPQHF
TRBV21-1 14 CASSKADTFYEQYF
TRBV4-3 13 CASSQSLSYEQYF
TRBV14 16 CASSQGNLGLNTEAFF
TRBV11-2 14 CASSLGQGAHEQYF
TRBV28 14 CASSFYLGFQPQHF
TRBV21-1 14 CASTQGASLRGYTF
TRBV11-2 14 CASSSIAGVVTQYF
TRBV5-1 16 CASSLVQGGGDTEAFF
TRBV28 15 CASSVTGTGGSPLHF
TRBV28 15 CASGSTGGRNTEAFF
TRBV5-4 14 CASSLEQQNSPLHF
TRBV7-8 17 CASSLGYRGGLTYEQYF
TRBV28 15 CASSSSERGNQPQHF
TRBV30 16 CAWSTLFDPGVFGYTF
TRBV28 15 CASSLQDGGTYEQYF
TRBV18 15 CASSPPSNSGNTIYF
TRBV2 14 CASSKETGAYGYTF
TRBV7-8 16 CASSLYGTGDSEKLFF
TRBV18 15 CASSPSLDSNYEQYF
TRBV5-1 15 CASSFGPQGSAEAFF
TRBV19 13 CASSKSGNTEAFF
TRBV5-5 16 CASSLHLAASYNEQFF
TRBV9 13 CASNPLRGDTQYF
TRBV7-8 15 CASSTDIRAINEQFF
TRBV21-1 16 CASSKRGRTGNYGYTF
TRBV6-5 14 CASSYLPSGNEQFF
TRBV25-1 15 CASSEANGYTGELFF
TRBV20-1 15 CSASPTSGVTDTQYF
TRBV30 14 CAWAGGSPYNEQFF
TRBV6-5 15 CASSYSMGGFYEQYF
TRBV7-2 11 CASPWGLEQFF
TRBV6-2/TRBV6-3 18 CASSYSPLTGIGNQPQHF
TRBV11-2 16 CASSRTSGRYQETQYF
TRBV11-3 13 CASQLGWADTQYF
TRBV6-1 14 CASSDGLPTGELFF
TRBV18 17 CASSRPGGGQSPYEQYF
TRBV6-5 10 CATLEDGYTF
TRBV9 15 CASSGGTGDVEGYTF
TRBV5-1 15 CASSLQGHSTDTQYF
TRBV16 16 CASSQMGTKEKETQYF
TRBV19 15 CASKYSRQANTEAFF
TRBV5-1 16 CASSPRTGMDQETQYF
TRBV5-1 12 CASSLIYAEQFF
TRBV27 13 CASSPGVAYEQYF
TRBV7-2 13 CASSTGMDTEAFF